This T cell receptor beta chain stems from a study of blood T cells in healthy people across ages. Trimming at V came to 4 bases and at J to 4 bases, leaving 11 bases not matched to a gene. Per germline, CDR1 SNHLY and CDR2 FYNNEI. The CDR3 contains 16 residues. With a J-beta primer mix and a sample-barcoded 5' primer, a second PCR ran about 7 to 12 cycles. MiXCR was run by TCRdb on the 5' RACE reads, yielding one entry per CDR3 protein. This table has more than 700,000 distinct CDR3 sequences, 40% to 65% appearing once. The sample taken for sequencing was blood. This chain connects TRBV2 to TRBJ2-7, with 9 bases identical to TRBD2. The TCR was taken from a man at least 80 years old in good health. The CDR3 loop is CASSVKVSGSGYEQYF. The CDR3 bases are TGTGCCAGCAGTGTAAAGGTTAGCGGGAGCGGATACGAGCAGTACTTC.